These 22 T cell receptor beta chains were sequenced from one sample in a study of blood T cells in healthy people across ages. Then a second PCR, running roughly 7 to 11 cycles, was carried out with a sample-barcoded 5' primer and a J-beta primer mix. TCRdb itself ran the 5' RACE reads through MiXCR, one entry per CDR3 protein. The table has 850,000 to 1,000,000 distinct CDR3 sequences, roughly 47% seen once; the top ten hold about 20%. Sequencing input: blood. These receptor sequences come from a woman aged 55-69 years in good health.

The J gene is TRBJ2-3, the V gene TRBV5-1; 13 nucleotides align to TRBD2. CDR3 length: 17 residues. CDR1 SGHRS and CDR2 YFSETQ come from the germline V gene. After removal of 5 bases from V and 2 bases from J, the junction contained 8 bases not matched to a gene. The CDR3 loop is CASRRDGTSGITDTQYF. The CDR3 DNA follows: TGCGCCAGCAGGAGGGACGGGACTAGCGGGATCACAGATACGCAGTATTTT.

This sequence joins TRBV6-6 and TRBJ2-1; no firm D call. The CDR3 has 17 residues. The V end was cut by 2 bases, the J end by 0 bases, with 14 bases between. Germline V CDR1 and CDR2: MNHNY, SVGAGI (reference sequence). The CDR3 DNA reads as TGTGCCAGCAGTTACACCCAAGCGATGAGCTCCTACAATGAGCAGTTCTTC. The encoded protein is CASSYTQAMSSYNEQFF.

The chain uses TRBV6-2 or TRBV6-3 and TRBJ2-4; maybe TRBD2 (5 bases). CDR1 MNHEY and CDR2 SVGEGT come from the germline V gene. V was clipped by 5 bases and J by 1 base, with 24 bases between them. The CDR3 is 19 amino acids. The CDR3 nucleotides are TGTGCCAGCAGTCCAACTAGTATCAACACCGTTAGGGCCAAAAACATTCAGTACTTC. It translates to CASSPTSINTVRAKNIQYF.

This clonotype appeared a single time. Its ends do not fully match the called genes, so a read error is possible. V usage is TRBV6-5 and J usage is TRBJ2-3, with TRBD2 matching 10 bases. This CDR3 comprises 17 residues. Germline-derived CDR1 and CDR2 are MNHEY and SVGAGI. The CDR3 reads CASSYSWTSGSTDTQYF. The DNA of the CDR3 is TGTGCCAGTAGTTACTCCTGGACTAGCGGTAGCACAGATACGCAGTATTTT.

The J gene is TRBJ2-3, the V gene TRBV25-1, with TRBD1 matching over 7 bases. The CDR3 runs 15 residues. Germline V gene data show CDR1 as MGHDK and CDR2 as SYGVNS. V lost 5 bases to trimming and J lost 1 base; unmatched junction nucleotides: 6. Written as DNA, the CDR3 is TGTGCCAGCAGTTTCCGGGACAGCGGCACAGATACGCAGTATTTT. It yields the protein CASSFRDSGTDTQYF.

This clonotype was detected only a few times. This chain uses TRBV7-9 with TRBJ2-7; D is perhaps TRBD2 (5 bases). The CDR3 totals 15 residues. Looked up from germline, CDR1 is SEHNR and CDR2 is FQNEAQ (reference sequence). The ends were cut back, 5 bases at V and 0 bases at J, with 14 bases in the middle. CDR3 nucleotides: TGTGCCAGCAGCGCCAGCGGAGAGACCTCCTACGAGCAGTACTTC. Its protein is CASSASGETSYEQYF.

This clonotype appeared once. The junction and the germline gene differ at one end; a read error may be behind it. This sequence joins TRBV7-2 and TRBJ1-2; 7 positions match TRBD1. CDR1 SGHTA and CDR2 FQGNSA come from the germline V gene. CDR3 size: 14 residues. DNA for the CDR3: TGTGCCAGCAGCATCCCGGGACAGAGCTATGGCCACACCTTC. This codes for CASSIPGQSYGHTF.

The gene calls are TRBV6-1 and TRBJ2-5; D is ambiguous. This CDR3 has 14 residues. The V end lost 7 bases, the J end lost 1 base, and 13 bases lay between the germline ends. The germline CDR1 and CDR2 sequences are MNHNS and SASEGT. CDR3 region: CASMNKNFQETQYF. The CDR3, as DNA: TGTGCCAGCATGAACAAGAACTTCCAAGAGACCCAGTACTTC.

This clonotype has just a few counts. V is TRBV27 and J is TRBJ2-5; D not resolved. The V gene's germline CDR1 is MNHEY and CDR2 SMNVEV (reference sequence). V dropped 2 bases and J dropped 0 bases, with 7 bases sitting between them. This CDR3 comprises 14 residues. The CDR3 region has the DNA TGTGCCAGCAGTTTAGTTGGAGACCAAGAGACCCAGTACTTC. It encodes CASSLVGDQETQYF.

This clonotype was observed a few times. The V gene is TRBV4-1, the J gene TRBJ2-5; D is perhaps TRBD2 (6 bases). The CDR3 spans 14 residues. The germline V gene encodes CDR1 MGHRA and CDR2 YSYEKL. V was trimmed by 4 bases and J by 3 bases, leaving 12 bases between them. The CDR3 here is CASSPVTRKETQYF. DNA for the CDR3: TGCGCCAGCAGCCCTGTGACTAGGAAAGAGACCCAGTACTTC.

This clonotype was seen only a few times. A much larger clone lies a single base off, so this may be a read error. The chain is built from TRBV20-1 and TRBJ2-7; weak D call: TRBD2 (6 bases). The CDR3 has 15 amino acids. V was pared by 1 base and J by 5 bases, with 18 bases between. Germline-derived CDR1 and CDR2 are DFQATT and SNEGSKA (reference sequence). The CDR3 DNA sequence: TGCAGTGCTAGAGGGCGACGAGCGGGTTCCCACGAGCAGTACTTC. Encoded protein: CSARGRRAGSHEQYF.

As to this clonotype: An end of the junction does not agree with germline; a read error may underlie this. V is TRBV10-3 and J is TRBJ2-1; possibly TRBD1 or TRBD2 for D (6 bases each). CDR3 length: 14 amino acids. Germline CDR1 reads ENHRY; CDR2 reads SYGVKD. In nucleotides, the CDR3 is TGTGCCTCTTCCGAGGGGGGATCGTACAGTGAGCAGTTCTTC. Residues: CASSEGGSYSEQFF.

This clonotype was found a few times. This chain uses TRBV29-1 with TRBJ1-1; possibly TRBD1 for D (6 bases). This CDR3 is built from 13 residues. V dropped 2 bases and J dropped 5 bases, with 12 bases sitting between them. Per the germline V gene, CDR1 is SQVTM and CDR2 is ANQGSEA. The CDR3 DNA reads TGCAGCGTTGAACCAGGGGCAAGGACTGAAGCTTTCTTT. Its protein is CSVEPGARTEAFF. Variable domain in full (rest from reference TRBV29-1 and TRBJ1-1): SAVISQKPSRDICQRGTSLTIQCQVDSQVTMMFWYRQQPGQSLTLIATANQGSEATYESGFVIDKFPISRPNLTFSTLTVSNMSPEDSSIYLCSVEPGARTEAFFGQGTRLTVV.

This clonotype was counted only a few times. The chain carries TRBV7-9 and TRBJ2-1; D remains unclear. The V and J ends lost 5 bases and 10 bases respectively, with 12 bases between them. The germline CDR1 and CDR2 sequences are SEHNR and FQNEAQ (reference sequence). This CDR3 contains 12 residues. CDR3 region: CASSHPTGEQFF. In DNA form, the CDR3 reads TGTGCCAGCAGCCACCCCACCGGGGAGCAGTTCTTC. Supplemented by reference TRBV7-9 and TRBJ2-1, the full variable domain reads DTGVSQNPRHKITKRGQNVTFRCDPISEHNRLYWYRQTLGQGPEFLTYFQNEAQLEKSRLLSDRFSAERPKGSFSTLEIQRTEQGDSAMYLCASSHPTGEQFFGPGTRLTVL.

The chain is built from TRBV20-1 and TRBJ2-1, with unresolved D. The CDR3 is made up of 14 amino acids. Germline loops: CDR1 DFQATT, CDR2 SNEGSKA (reference sequence). V was shortened by 7 bases and J by 0 bases, with 13 bases between the two germline ends. The CDR3 loop is CSGKKGFSYNEQFF. CDR3 DNA: TGCAGTGGAAAGAAAGGCTTCTCCTACAATGAGCAGTTCTTC.

The chain couples TRBV29-1 to TRBJ1-4; D is ambiguous. In germline, CDR1 is SQVTM, CDR2 ANQGSEA. This CDR3 is built from 14 residues. V lost 2 bases and J 8 bases, leaving 15 bases between the germline ends. This chain's CDR3 is CSVELGSGGEKLFF. The CDR3 DNA sequence: TGCAGCGTTGAATTGGGGTCGGGAGGCGAAAAACTGTTTTTT.

The J gene is TRBJ2-1, the V gene TRBV4-2, with 7 bases matching TRBD2. The trim removed 1 base at V and 2 bases at J, leaving 8 bases unmatched. The CDR3 runs 17 residues. Germline loops: CDR1 LGHNA, CDR2 YNFKEQ. CDR3 sequence reads: CASSQVLAEQTYNEQFF. CDR3 in DNA: TGTGCCAGCAGCCAAGTCCTAGCGGAACAGACCTACAATGAGCAGTTCTTC.

J is TRBJ1-4 and V is TRBV12-3 or TRBV12-4; 8 nucleotides agree with TRBD1. With 3 bases clipped from V and 8 bases from J, the junction kept 5 bases outside the gene matches. This CDR3 contains 14 residues. Here the CDR3 DNA reads TGTGCCAGCAGTTTGGAGACAGGGGCCGAAAAACTGTTTTTT. As protein: CASSLETGAEKLFF.

This chain joins TRBV28 and TRBJ1-2; maybe TRBD1 (6 bases). Germline V gene lookup returns CDR1 MDHEN and CDR2 SYDVKM. The CDR3 contains 15 residues. V was pared by 10 bases and J by 1 base, with 19 bases between. The CDR3 loop is CATKGTQKDNYGYTF. CDR3 bases: TGTGCCACAAAAGGGACACAGAAAGATAACTATGGCTACACCTTC.

The rearrangement links TRBV14 to TRBJ1-4; no clear D. Trimming took 2 bases from V and 0 from J, leaving 7 bases between them. There are 15 residues in the CDR3. Germline CDR1 is SGHDN and CDR2 is FVKESK. The CDR3: CASSQYQATNEKLFF. In DNA form, the CDR3 reads TGTGCCAGCAGCCAATATCAGGCAACTAATGAAAAACTGTTTTTT.

This clonotype was counted a few times. The gene calls are TRBV10-3 and TRBJ2-3; a possible D gene is TRBD2 (6 bases). This CDR3 contains 14 residues. V gave up 8 bases and J gave up 4 bases, with 16 bases separating them. Germline assignment: CDR1 ENHRY and CDR2 SYGVKD. CDR3 protein: CAIDPVGGADTQYF. The CDR3 DNA sequence: TGTGCCATCGACCCCGTCGGGGGTGCAGATACGCAGTATTTT.

Note on this clonotype: A much bigger clone sits one base away, suggesting this may be a read error. J is TRBJ2-1 and V is TRBV20-1; a possible D gene is TRBD1 (6 bases). The germline V gene has CDR1 DFQATT and CDR2 SNEGSKA (reference sequence). CDR3 size: 11 residues. V lost 6 bases to trimming and J lost 13 bases, with 16 bases between them. CDR3 nucleotides: TGCAGTGCCAGCAGGGGCTCCATTCAGTTCTTC. Translating it yields CSASRGSIQFF.